One and the same sample provided the 3 T cell receptor beta chains below, sequenced in a study of blood T cells in healthy people across ages. The use of a sample-barcoded 5' primer and a J-beta primer mix characterized a second PCR of roughly 6 to 11 cycles. TCRdb ran MiXCR on the 5' RACE reads and lists one entry per CDR3 protein. Here the sample spans 870,000 or so distinct CDR3 sequences, under 35% being singletons. The material sequenced was blood. The receptor source for this set is a woman aged 80 or over in good health.

This clonotype was recorded many times. The chain links TRBV11-2 to TRBJ2-4; possibly TRBD1 for D (5 bases). The V gene's germline CDR1 is SGHAT and CDR2 FQNNGV. CDR3 length equals 15 residues. The V end lost 3 bases, the J end lost 1 base, and 10 bases lay between the germline ends. This CDR3 reads CASSFQGQAKNIQYF. The CDR3 bases are TGTGCCAGCAGCTTCCAGGGCCAGGCCAAAAACATTCAGTACTTC. The variable domain in full, with the rest retrieved from reference TRBV11-2 and TRBJ2-4, is EAGVAQSPRYKIIEKRQSVAFWCNPISGHATLYWYQQILGQGPKLLIQFQNNGVVDDSQLPKDRFSAERLKGVDSTLKIQPAKLEDSAVYLCASSFQGQAKNIQYFGAGTRLSVL.

This clonotype was counted ten times or more. The chain recombines TRBV6-2 or TRBV6-3 with TRBJ2-1; 7 nucleotides match TRBD2. CDR1 is MNHEY and CDR2 is SVGEGT in the germline V gene. V lost 5 bases and J lost 9; bases outside the gene matches: 10. The CDR3 has 14 amino acids. This CDR3 is CASSTGGPLREQFF. Here the CDR3 DNA reads TGTGCCAGCAGTACGGGGGGACCATTACGTGAGCAGTTCTTC.

This clonotype was seen at least ten times. The J gene is TRBJ1-5, the V gene TRBV4-3, with D possibly matching TRBD1 (5 bases). Germline loops: CDR1 LGHNA, CDR2 YSLEER. Trimming took 0 bases from V and 0 from J, leaving 9 bases between them. CDR3 length equals 16 residues. The CDR3 here is CASSQDWGNSNQPQHF. The CDR3, as DNA: TGCGCCAGCAGCCAAGATTGGGGGAATAGCAATCAGCCCCAGCATTTT.